This TCR beta chain was retrieved from a study of blood T cell repertoires in COVID-19. Study-wide context: Sites across the United States, Italy and Spain contributed samples from acute and convalescent COVID-19.

The sample holds one count of this clone. Profiling relied on immunoSEQ multiplex PCR, and the TCRdb table lists in-frame clones only, not all of them. Of hundreds of thousands of clones listed, approximately 86% are singletons. V trimming: 5 bases; J trimming: 3 bases; junction bases outside the gene matches: 4. Germline loops: CDR1 SEHNR, CDR2 FQNEAQ (reference sequence). This CDR3 comprises 15 residues. The material sequenced was peripheral blood. The chain links TRBV7-9 to TRBJ1-5, with 10 bases lining up with TRBD1. The sequence derives from a woman aged 55-70 years who had recovered from COVID-19. The CDR3: CASSRDRGHNQPQHF. The CDR3 DNA reads TGTGCCAGCAGCAGGGACAGGGGCCACAATCAGCCCCAGCATTTT.